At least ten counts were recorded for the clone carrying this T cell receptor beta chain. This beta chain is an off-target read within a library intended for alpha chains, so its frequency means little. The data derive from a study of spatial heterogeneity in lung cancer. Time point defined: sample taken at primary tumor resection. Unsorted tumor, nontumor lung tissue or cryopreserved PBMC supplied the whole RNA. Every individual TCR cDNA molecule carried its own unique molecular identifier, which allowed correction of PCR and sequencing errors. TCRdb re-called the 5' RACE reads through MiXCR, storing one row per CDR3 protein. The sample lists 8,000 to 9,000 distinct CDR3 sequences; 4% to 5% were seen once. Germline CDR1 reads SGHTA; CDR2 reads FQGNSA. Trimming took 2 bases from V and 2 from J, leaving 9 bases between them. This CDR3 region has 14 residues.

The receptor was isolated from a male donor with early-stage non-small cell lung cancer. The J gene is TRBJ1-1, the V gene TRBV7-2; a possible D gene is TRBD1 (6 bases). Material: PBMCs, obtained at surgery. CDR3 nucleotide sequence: TGTGCCAGCAGCTTAATCAGGGGAAACACTGAAGCTTTCTTT. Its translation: CASSLIRGNTEAFF. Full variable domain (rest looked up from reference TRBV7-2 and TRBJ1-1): GAGVSQSPSNKVTEKGKDVELRCDPISGHTALYWYRQSLGQGLEFLIYFQGNSAPDKSGLPSDRFSAERTGGSVSTLTIQRTQQEDSAVYLCASSLIRGNTEAFFGQGTRLTVV.